These 29 T cell receptor beta chains were sequenced from one sample in a study of beta chain features in type 1 diabetes. Findings and limits, study-wide: There was a moderate but significant shortening of TCRB CDR3s in all four CD4+ subsets of Type 1 diabetes patients.

What these receptors recognize is not known. Every isolated RNA sample was fully reverse transcribed, so sequencing captured expressed TCRB transcripts. Assay used: immunoSEQ multiplex PCR; TCRdb lists only in-frame clones, some missing. The sample holds some 350,000 clones, approximately 13% seen once. The specimen sequenced was naive CD4+ T cells from blood. These receptors originate from a woman under 30 with type 1 diabetes.

This clone has a handful of counts. This CDR3 reads CASSVATGTPSGANVLTF. The CDR3 DNA follows: TGTGCCAGCAGCGTAGCTACGGGGACTCCCTCTGGGGCCAACGTCCTGACTTTC. The chain has TRBV9 and TRBJ2-6; maybe TRBD2 (6 bases). Trimming stripped 0 bases from V and 0 bases from J, with 13 bases between. The germline V gene encodes CDR1 SGDLS and CDR2 YYNGEE. CDR3 size: 18 residues.

V and J are TRBV6-6 and TRBJ1-4; no definite D call. CDR3 length: 13 amino acids. The V end lost 2 bases, the J end lost 8 bases, and 9 bases lay between the germline ends. CDR1 and CDR2 (germline): MNHNY, SVGAGI (reference sequence). The CDR3 here is CASSYREVEKLFF. The CDR3 DNA reads as TGTGCCAGCAGTTACAGGGAGGTAGAAAAACTGTTTTTT.

The rearrangement uses TRBV19 and TRBJ1-2, with D hard to call. Germline CDR1 and CDR2: LNHDA and SQIVND (reference sequence). The CDR3 length is 13 residues. Between the trimmed V and J ends, which lost 5 bases and 4 bases, there was a span of 11 bases. The CDR3 reads CASSDTPSYGYTF. In DNA form, the CDR3 reads TGTGCCAGTAGTGACACACCCAGCTATGGCTACACCTTC. The full variable domain, completed using reference TRBV19 and TRBJ1-2, is DGGITQSPKYLFRKEGQNVTLSCEQNLNHDAMYWYRQDPGQGLRLIYYSQIVNDFQKGDIAEGYSVSREKKESFPLTVTSAQKNPTAFYLCASSDTPSYGYTFGSGTRLTVV.

This clone has only a few counts. This chain connects TRBV7-2 to TRBJ2-6; 9 bases map to TRBD1. Germline-derived CDR1 and CDR2 are SGHTA and FQGNSA. With 5 bases clipped from V and 0 bases from J, the junction kept 8 bases outside the gene matches. The CDR3 length is 18 residues. This chain's CDR3 is CASSPGQGRASGANVLTF. CDR3 nucleotides: TGTGCCAGCAGCCCTGGACAGGGGAGGGCCTCTGGGGCCAACGTCCTGACTTTC.

This clone appeared a few times. This chain links TRBV10-3 with TRBJ1-2; D uncertain. The CDR3 contains 14 residues. CDR1 is ENHRY and CDR2 is SYGVKD in the germline V gene. Trimming left V 10 bases short and J 4 bases short, with 19 bases between. CDR3 coding DNA: TGTGCCACCGCTGAAAGCGTTGCGGGCTATGGCTACACCTTC. Amino acids: CATAESVAGYGYTF.

The chain is built from TRBV30 and TRBJ2-6; D might be TRBD2 (6 bases). The CDR3 totals 17 residues. Trimming removed 0 bases from V and 4 bases from J, with 16 bases in between. Germline loops: CDR1 GTSNPN, CDR2 SVGIG (reference sequence). The CDR3 DNA sequence: TGTGCCTGGAGTGTAAGTCTCGGGAGTGCGGGGGCCAACGTCCTGACTTTC. As protein: CAWSVSLGSAGANVLTF.

The rearrangement uses TRBV11-2 and TRBJ1-1, with a possible D match to TRBD1 (5 bases). V dropped 4 bases and J dropped 1 base, with 7 bases sitting between them. The CDR3 consists of 13 residues. Looked up from germline, CDR1 is SGHAT and CDR2 is FQNNGV. The CDR3 DNA follows: TGTGCCAGCAGCTCTCAGGGGAACACTGAAGCTTTCTTT. Its protein is CASSSQGNTEAFF.

The CDR3 reads CASQAGPYEQYV. The DNA for the CDR3 is TGTGCCAGCCAGGCGGGGCCCTACGAGCAGTACGTC. The chain combines TRBV6-6 with TRBJ2-7, with a possible D match to TRBD2 (6 bases). The V end was cut by 8 bases, the J end by 2 bases, with 10 bases between. The germline V gene encodes CDR1 MNHNY and CDR2 SVGAGI (reference sequence). The CDR3 loop spans 12 amino acids.

V and J are TRBV9 and TRBJ2-1, with D tentatively TRBD2 (5 bases). The V gene's germline CDR1 is SGDLS and CDR2 YYNGEE. The CDR3 spans 12 residues. Trimming pared 2 bases from V and 10 bases from J, leaving 10 bases between. The CDR3 here is CASSVHRGEQFF. For the CDR3, the DNA is TGTGCCAGCAGCGTTCATCGCGGGGAGCAGTTCTTC.

The rearrangement joins TRBV6-5 to TRBJ2-7, with D perhaps TRBD2 (5 bases). V was shortened by 5 bases and J by 0 bases, with 14 bases between the two germline ends. This CDR3 spans 15 amino acids. Germline CDR1 reads MNHEY; CDR2 reads SVGAGI. CDR3 amino acids: CASSLNRDSSYEQYF. CDR3 in DNA: TGTGCCAGCAGTCTTAACCGGGATAGCTCCTACGAGCAGTACTTC.

This clone was seen more than once but under ten times. The J gene is TRBJ2-3, the V gene TRBV4-2, with D perhaps TRBD1 (6 bases). The CDR3 sequence is 16 residues long. Germline lookup yields CDR1 LGHNA and CDR2 YNFKEQ. V was pared by 1 base and J by 4 bases, with 15 bases between. CDR3 in DNA: TGTGCCAGCAGCCAAGTACTTACAGGGTGGGCAGATACGCAGTATTTT. It translates to CASSQVLTGWADTQYF.

A few counts support this clone. The J gene is TRBJ1-4, the V gene TRBV6-5; D gene uncertain. The CDR3 has 15 residues. Germline assignment: CDR1 MNHEY and CDR2 SVGAGI. V lost 0 bases and J lost 7, with 12 bases in between. In DNA, the CDR3 is TGTGCCAGCAGTTACTCAACCGGGAGTGGTGAAAAACTGTTTTTT. This codes for CASSYSTGSGEKLFF.

This clone came up once. The V call is TRBV7-3, the J call TRBJ2-7; 8 nucleotides agree with TRBD1. Germline values: CDR1 SGHTA, CDR2 FQGTGA. The V gene end was trimmed by 2 bases and the J gene end by 5 bases; junction bases not matched to a gene: 8. CDR3 length: 15 amino acids. CDR3 amino acids: CASSLGTGNGNEQYF. The DNA of the CDR3 is TGTGCCAGCAGCTTAGGGACAGGTAACGGGAACGAGCAGTACTTC.

The CDR3 DNA reads as TGTGCCAGTAGTAAGTCCGGGACAGGGGACAATGAGCAGTTCTTC. It is translated as CASSKSGTGDNEQFF. The chain carries TRBV19 and TRBJ2-1; TRBD1 agrees at 10 bases. V was clipped by 4 bases and J by 5 bases; unmatched bases: 5. Germline V gene data show CDR1 as LNHDA and CDR2 as SQIVND (reference sequence). This CDR3 has 15 amino acids. Full variable domain (remainder filled in from reference TRBV19 and TRBJ2-1): DGGITQSPKYLFRKEGQNVTLSCEQNLNHDAMYWYRQDPGQGLRLIYYSQIVNDFQKGDIAEGYSVSREKKESFPLTVTSAQKNPTAFYLCASSKSGTGDNEQFFGPGTRLTVL.

The V call is TRBV9, the J call TRBJ2-2; possibly TRBD2 for D (7 bases). The CDR3 has 15 residues. The V end lost 4 bases, the J end lost 7 bases, and 17 bases lay between the germline ends. CDR1 and CDR2 from the germline V gene are SGDLS and YYNGEE. The chain's CDR3 is CASSTGGRASGELFF. DNA of the CDR3: TGTGCCAGCAGCACGGGGGGCAGGGCGAGCGGGGAGCTGTTTTTT.

This clone was detected a few times. The chain recombines TRBV30 with TRBJ2-1; 7 bases line up with TRBD2. This CDR3 has 12 residues. Trimming at V came to 0 bases and at J to 12 bases, leaving 5 bases not matched to a gene. Per germline, CDR1 GTSNPN and CDR2 SVGIG (reference sequence). The CDR3 bases are TGTGCCTGGAGTGTACTTGGGGGGGGGCAGTTCTTC. This codes for CAWSVLGGGQFF.

The chain uses TRBV5-1 and TRBJ2-1; 7 nucleotides match TRBD2. Germline lookup yields CDR1 SGHRS and CDR2 YFSETQ. The CDR3 sequence is 13 residues long. V lost 0 bases to trimming and J lost 13 bases; unmatched junction nucleotides: 7. The CDR3 bases are TGCGCCAGCAGCTTGGAGCGGGACTCGCCTCAGTTCTTC. Translation: CASSLERDSPQFF.

The chain carries TRBV11-2 and TRBJ2-6, with D tentatively TRBD2 (5 bases). CDR1 and CDR2 from the germline V gene are SGHAT and FQNNGV. V lost 3 bases and J 0 bases, leaving 12 bases between the germline ends. The CDR3 totals 17 residues. The CDR3 DNA reads TGTGCCAGCAGCTTCTCTACGGGGAGCTCTGGGGCCAACGTCCTGACTTTC. It specifies CASSFSTGSSGANVLTF.

The chain carries TRBV7-2 and TRBJ2-4; the D gene is possibly TRBD2 (5 bases). V was pared by 1 base and J by 6 bases, with 13 bases between. The CDR3 is made up of 15 amino acids. Germline V gene lookup returns CDR1 SGHTA and CDR2 FQGNSA. CDR3 sequence (DNA): TGTGCCAGCAGCTTAGGGGCAGCCCGGGGAAACATTCAGTACTTC. Residues: CASSLGAARGNIQYF.

This chain connects TRBV10-3 to TRBJ2-3; 12 bases fit TRBD2. This CDR3 region has 16 residues. Trimming removed 0 bases from V and 6 bases from J; junction bases left unmatched: 4. Germline CDR1 is ENHRY and CDR2 is SYGVKD. Here the CDR3 reads CAISESSGLAGDTQYF. The DNA for the CDR3 is TGTGCCATCAGTGAGTCGTCGGGACTAGCGGGTGATACGCAGTATTTT.

The J gene is TRBJ2-1, the V gene TRBV18; no clear D. The V end was cut by 1 base, the J end by 4 bases, with 8 bases between. From germline, CDR1 is KGHSH and CDR2 LQKENI. The CDR3 extends over 14 amino acids. CDR3 protein: CASSPRSGYNEQFF. Written as DNA, the CDR3 is TGTGCCAGCTCACCACGTTCCGGGTACAATGAGCAGTTCTTC.

This clone was observed a handful of times. The CDR3 DNA reads TGTGCCAGCAGCTTAGTCCCAACGAACACCGGGGAGCTGTTTTTT. Translation: CASSLVPTNTGELFF. The chain has TRBV7-2 and TRBJ2-2; D not resolved. This CDR3 is built from 15 residues. Between the trimmed V and J ends, which lost 1 base and 0 bases, there was a span of 6 bases. Per germline, CDR1 SGHTA and CDR2 FQGNSA.

The table lists this clone with many counts. This chain connects TRBV29-1 to TRBJ2-7, with TRBD2 matching 10 bases. The germline V gene encodes CDR1 SQVTM and CDR2 ANQGSEA. CDR3 length: 13 residues. V was pared by 7 bases and J by 2 bases, with 5 bases of the junction left unmatched. The CDR3 bases are TGCAGCGAAGGACTAGCGGTTACCTACGAGCAGTACTTC. It yields the protein CSEGLAVTYEQYF.

This clone was seen more than once but under ten times. The chain carries TRBV9 and TRBJ2-1, with 12 bases matching TRBD2. CDR1 and CDR2 (germline): SGDLS, YYNGEE. The CDR3 loop spans 16 amino acids. With 0 bases clipped from V and 7 bases from J, the junction kept 5 bases outside the gene matches. The CDR3 sequence is CASSVGLAGVNNEQFF. The CDR3, as DNA: TGTGCCAGCAGCGTAGGACTAGCGGGAGTTAATAATGAGCAGTTCTTC.

This clone was observed a handful of times. The chain employs TRBV7-8 and TRBJ1-1; D call uncertain. The CDR3 has 13 amino acids. V was shortened by 5 bases and J by 1 base, with 8 bases between the two germline ends. Germline V lookup: CDR1 SGHVS, CDR2 FQNEAQ. The CDR3 nucleotides read TGTGCCAGCAGCCTACGACAGAACACTGAAGCTTTCTTT. This gives the protein CASSLRQNTEAFF.

This clone was counted between two and nine times. The chain uses TRBV5-1 and TRBJ2-3, with D unclear. The V end lost 4 bases, the J end lost 2 bases, and 11 bases lay between the germline ends. The CDR3 has 14 residues. Germline loops: CDR1 SGHRS, CDR2 YFSETQ. Here the CDR3 DNA reads TGCGCCAGCAGCCCGAGGATGTACACAGATACGCAGTATTTT. This gives the protein CASSPRMYTDTQYF.

This clone was seen only a few times. The chain carries TRBV30 and TRBJ2-3; 10 bases fit TRBD2. Germline CDR1 and CDR2: GTSNPN and SVGIG (reference sequence). This CDR3 region has 14 residues. V trimming: 4 bases; J trimming: 5 bases; junction bases outside the gene matches: 6. The CDR3 region is CAWTTSSGRDTQYF. The CDR3 bases are TGTGCCTGGACCACCTCTAGCGGGAGAGATACGCAGTATTTT.

The V and J genes are TRBV5-1 and TRBJ2-1; 16 bases are a match to TRBD2. Per germline, CDR1 SGHRS and CDR2 YFSETQ. This CDR3 is 20 amino acids long. Trimming at V came to 3 bases and at J to 3 bases, leaving 12 bases not matched to a gene. Here the CDR3 DNA reads TGCGCCAGCAGCTGGACCGGGACTAGCGGGAGGGCCGCCCTCTACAATGAGCAGTTCTTC. Its translation: CASSWTGTSGRAALYNEQFF.

The chain recombines TRBV30 with TRBJ1-1; D might be TRBD1 (5 bases). The V gene lost 2 bases and the J gene lost 4 bases, with 14 bases spanning the gap. The CDR3 covers 14 residues. Germline assignment: CDR1 GTSNPN and CDR2 SVGIG (reference sequence). Here the CDR3 reads CAWSYNQGSTEAFF. The CDR3 DNA reads TGTGCCTGGAGTTACAATCAGGGAAGCACTGAAGCTTTCTTT.